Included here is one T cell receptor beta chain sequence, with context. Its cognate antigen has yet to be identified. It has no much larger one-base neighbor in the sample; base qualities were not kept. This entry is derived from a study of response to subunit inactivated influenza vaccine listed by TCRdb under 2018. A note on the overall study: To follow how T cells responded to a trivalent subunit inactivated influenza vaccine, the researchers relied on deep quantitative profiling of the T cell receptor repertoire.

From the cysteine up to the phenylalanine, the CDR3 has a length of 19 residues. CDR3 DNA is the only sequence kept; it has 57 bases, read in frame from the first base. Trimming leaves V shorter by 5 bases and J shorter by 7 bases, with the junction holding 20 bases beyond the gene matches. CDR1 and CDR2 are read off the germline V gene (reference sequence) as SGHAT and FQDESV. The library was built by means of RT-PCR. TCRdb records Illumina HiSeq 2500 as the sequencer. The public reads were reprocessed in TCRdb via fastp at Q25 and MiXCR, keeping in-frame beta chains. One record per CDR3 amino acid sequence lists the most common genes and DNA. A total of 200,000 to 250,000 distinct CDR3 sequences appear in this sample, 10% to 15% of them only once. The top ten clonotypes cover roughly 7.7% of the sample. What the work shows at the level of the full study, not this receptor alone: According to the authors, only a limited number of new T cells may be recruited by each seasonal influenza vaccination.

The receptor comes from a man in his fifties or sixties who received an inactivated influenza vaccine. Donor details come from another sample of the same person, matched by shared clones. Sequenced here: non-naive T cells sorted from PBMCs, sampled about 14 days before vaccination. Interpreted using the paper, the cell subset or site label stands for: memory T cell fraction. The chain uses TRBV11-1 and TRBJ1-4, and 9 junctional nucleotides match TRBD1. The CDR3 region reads CASSAGNRDRASESEKLFF. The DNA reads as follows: TGTGCCAGCAGCGCGGGGAACCGGGACAGGGCTTCAGAGAGTGAAAAACTGTTTTTT.